This TCR beta chain derives from a study of CD8+CD57+ T cells in acquired aplastic anemia. Study at large: Sorted CD4+ and CD8+ cells yielded around 3 ug of DNA on average. The study's findings and limits: Approximately 28 CD8+ CDR3 sequences were shared between patients and controls.

With respect to this clonotype: Its antigen is not known.

This CDR3 is built from 13 residues. Per the germline V gene, CDR1 is SGDLS and CDR2 is YYNGEE. The V end was cut by 4 bases, the J end by 3 bases, with 11 bases between. CDR3 and TCR beta VDJ profiling relied on genomic DNA as the template. MiXCR was run by TCRdb on the reads, yielding one entry per CDR3 protein. This table has hundreds of thousands of distinct CDR3 sequences, roughly 61% appearing once. It was patients with CD8+CD57+ cell expansion by flow cytometry who were chosen for sequencing. Sequenced material: sorted CD4+, CD8+, or CD8+CD57+ T cells (not recorded which) from PBMCs. The gene calls are TRBV9 and TRBJ2-7; D is possibly TRBD1 or TRBD2 (5 bases each). The TCR sequence derives from a human donor with aplastic anemia. CDR3 DNA: TGTGCCAGCAGCCCCGGGACCCACTACGAGCAGTACTTC. It is translated as CASSPGTHYEQYF.